This TCR beta chain was recorded in a study of blood T cell repertoires in COVID-19. Across the whole study: COVID-19 samples, acute and convalescent, were from the United States, Italy and Spain. PBMCs, B-cell-depleted T cells, or T cells provided the cDNA or gDNA that made up the material.

Authors' data handling: Estimated nucleated cell counts came from reference gene primer amplification. Measured with immunoSEQ multiplex PCR; TCRdb has only the in-frame clones, and not every one. The D gene and trimming were derived from the DNA, and the V and J assignments and clone size from that table. The sample has 200,000 or so clones; 85% are singletons. Patients at the Seattle site were enrolled during active infection and followed longitudinally. Trimming stripped 8 bases from V and 11 bases from J, with 15 bases between. The CDR3 covers 11 residues. The sequencing sample was made of peripheral blood. The chain recombines TRBV12-3 or TRBV12-4 with TRBJ1-1, with D uncertain. The receptor was derived from a man aged 55 to 70 with COVID-19, enrolled during active disease. CDR3 residues: CASSGSRVAFF. CDR3 sequence (DNA): TGTGCCAGCTCGGGAAGTAGGGTGGCTTTCTTT.